Described below is a single T cell receptor beta chain sequence and its context. The antigen remains undetermined. V lost 4 bases to trimming and J lost 8 bases; unmatched junction nucleotides: 6. CDR1 is SGHRS and CDR2 is YFSETQ in the germline V gene. CDR3 length equals 14 residues. The sample comes from a study of shared clonotypes between healthy human individuals. Study overall: Per donor, three plates held CD4 naive cells, three held CD4 memory, two held CD8 naive and one held CD8 memory.

This table comes from immunoSEQ multiplex PCR, and its TCRdb copy is limited to in-frame clones, with some not included. Of some 630,000 clones listed, around 72% are singletons. Overall study results and limits: There were few donors, and this limited the genetic and exposure-history diversity represented. Researchers sampled blood only, noting tissue repertoires likely differ.

The TCR comes from a woman aged 25 to 39 in good health. The sequenced sample consisted of memory CD4+ T cells sorted from blood. The subset denotes: CD45RA-negative fraction. J is TRBJ1-6 and V is TRBV5-1; 7 positions agree with TRBD1. The CDR3 region is CASSETGLDSPLHF. CDR3 sequence (DNA): TGCGCCAGCAGCGAGACAGGGCTCGATTCACCCCTCCACTTT.